Presented here are 25 T cell receptor beta chains from one specimen sequenced in a study of technical replicates of blood from a handful of donors. Here immunoSEQ multiplex PCR was the method, and the copy in TCRdb shows in-frame clones only, minus some. Of approximately 75,000 clones in the sample, around 97% were seen once. The sample consisted of T cells isolated from PBMCs. All receptors come from a human donor in good health.

The V gene is TRBV27, the J gene TRBJ1-1; a possible D gene is TRBD1 (5 bases). The germline CDR1 and CDR2 sequences are MNHEY and SMNVEV (reference sequence). The V end lost 3 bases, the J end lost 4 bases, and 9 bases lay between the germline ends. This CDR3 comprises 13 residues. CDR3 residues: CASSLGRSTEAFF. The CDR3 region has the DNA TGTGCCAGCAGTTTGGGGCGTTCCACTGAAGCTTTCTTT.

CDR3 sequence reads: CASSPGVGELFF. Here the CDR3 DNA reads TGTGCCAGCAGCCCCGGGGTGGGGGAGCTGTTTTTT. V and J are TRBV7-6 and TRBJ2-2, with D tentatively TRBD2 (5 bases). Germline loops: CDR1 SGHVS, CDR2 FNYEAQ. V was cut by 5 bases and J by 8 bases, with 9 bases left in between. The length of the CDR3 is 12 residues.

The genes are TRBV2 and TRBJ1-1, with D unresolved. CDR3 size: 16 residues. Germline V gives CDR1 SNHLY, CDR2 FYNNEI. V gave up 10 bases and J gave up 1 base, with 22 bases separating them. The CDR3 loop reads CANSGSRLTANTEAFF. The CDR3 bases are TGTGCCAACTCCGGGTCTAGACTGACTGCGAACACTGAAGCTTTCTTT.

The chain couples TRBV9 to TRBJ2-3, with no clear D. The germline V gene encodes CDR1 SGDLS and CDR2 YYNGEE. The V end was cut by 7 bases, the J end by 2 bases, with 14 bases between. The CDR3 loop spans 14 amino acids. The CDR3 region is CASGESTNTDTQYF. CDR3 nucleotide sequence: TGTGCCAGCGGAGAGTCCACTAACACAGATACGCAGTATTTT.

This chain connects TRBV5-1 to TRBJ1-1, with D possibly being TRBD1 (6 bases). CDR3 length: 15 amino acids. Trimming removed 0 bases at V and 1 base at J, with 10 bases between. CDR1 is SGHRS and CDR2 is YFSETQ in the germline V gene. The CDR3 protein is CASSLARGQNTEAFF. In DNA form, the CDR3 reads TGCGCCAGCAGCTTGGCGCGGGGGCAGAACACTGAAGCTTTCTTT.

This rearrangement joins TRBV4-1 to TRBJ2-7; no definite D call. Trimming took 0 bases from V and 0 from J, leaving 9 bases between them. In germline, CDR1 is MGHRA, CDR2 YSYEKL. The CDR3 consists of 15 residues. The DNA of the CDR3 is TGCGCCAGCAGCCAAGAGAGGCAGAGCTCCTACGAGCAGTACTTC. This gives the protein CASSQERQSSYEQYF.

The chain uses TRBV27 and TRBJ2-7; D unresolved. V was cut by 5 bases and J by 3 bases, with 5 bases left in between. The germline V gene has CDR1 MNHEY and CDR2 SMNVEV (reference sequence). The CDR3 extends over 11 amino acids. The CDR3 region has the DNA TGTGCCAGCAGTACTCTCTACGAGCAGTACTTC. Amino acids: CASSTLYEQYF.

This sequence joins TRBV4-1 and TRBJ1-1; no reliable D call. CDR1 is MGHRA and CDR2 is YSYEKL in the germline V gene. The CDR3 covers 8 residues. The CDR3 DNA is TGCCCTAACACTGAAGCTTTCTTT. This translates into CPNTEAFF.

This clone was observed once. The J gene is TRBJ2-7, the V gene TRBV27; D is possibly TRBD2 (6 bases). The CDR3 has 14 amino acids. The V and J ends lost 6 bases and 2 bases respectively, with 14 bases between them. Germline loops: CDR1 MNHEY, CDR2 SMNVEV (reference sequence). This CDR3 is CASSHPGAAYEQYF. DNA for the CDR3: TGTGCCAGCAGCCATCCGGGAGCCGCCTACGAGCAGTACTTC.

This chain joins TRBV28 and TRBJ2-4; 9 nucleotides match TRBD1. The CDR3 spans 16 residues. The V gene end was trimmed by 6 bases and the J gene end by 9 bases; junction bases not matched to a gene: 15. Germline loops: CDR1 MDHEN, CDR2 SYDVKM. CDR3 sequence: CASSRPGTGLLSIQYF. The CDR3 DNA follows: TGTGCCAGCAGCCGACCCGGGACAGGGCTATTGAGCATTCAGTACTTC.

The chain is built from TRBV7-3 and TRBJ1-6; D remains unclear. Trimming cost V 1 base and J 7 bases, with 11 bases left between them. This CDR3 is built from 15 residues. CDR1 SGHTA and CDR2 FQGTGA come from the germline V gene. The CDR3 loop is CASSLSGAKNSPLHF. CDR3 DNA: TGTGCCAGCAGCTTAAGCGGCGCAAAAAATTCACCCCTCCACTTT.

Comments on this clone: The sample contains more than one DNA sequence encoding this CDR3. V and J are TRBV5-1 and TRBJ2-7; 9 nucleotides match TRBD1. Trimming took 2 bases from V and 4 from J; bases not matched to a gene: 4. Germline V gene sequence: CDR1 SGHRS, CDR2 YFSETQ. The CDR3 covers 14 residues. The CDR3 loop is CASSLGQGRYEQYF. The CDR3 DNA follows: TGCGCCAGCAGCTTAGGACAGGGGCGATACGAGCAGTACTTC.

The V call is TRBV25-1, the J call TRBJ2-1, with TRBD2 matching 10 bases. Looked up from germline, CDR1 is MGHDK and CDR2 is SYGVNS. The CDR3 runs to 15 residues. The junction had 1 base not matched to a gene; V was cut back by 5 bases and J by 0 bases. CDR3 nucleotide sequence: TGTGCCAGCAGTACTAGCGGGATCTCCTACAATGAGCAGTTCTTC. Translated, it gives CASSTSGISYNEQFF. Filled out from reference TRBV25-1 and TRBJ2-1, the complete variable domain reads EADIYQTPRYLVIGTGKKITLECSQTMGHDKMYWYQQDPGMELHLIHYSYGVNSTEKGDLSSESTVSRIRTEHFPLTLESARPSHTSQYLCASSTSGISYNEQFFGPGTRLTVL.

This chain links TRBV10-3 with TRBJ1-1; D perhaps matches TRBD1 (6 bases). CDR3 size: 14 residues. Trimming cost V 2 bases and J 2 bases, with 9 bases left between them. Germline loops: CDR1 ENHRY, CDR2 SYGVKD. The CDR3 coding sequence is TGTGCCATCAGTGAGGGGACAACCAACACTGAAGCTTTCTTT. Encoded protein: CAISEGTTNTEAFF.

This sequence joins TRBV5-1 and TRBJ2-1; 8 positions agree with TRBD2. This CDR3 is built from 15 residues. Trimming removed 2 bases from V and 1 base from J; junction bases left unmatched: 2. CDR1 SGHRS and CDR2 YFSETQ come from the germline V gene. The CDR3 spells CASSFGGGSYNEQFF. The CDR3, as DNA: TGCGCCAGCAGCTTCGGGGGGGGTTCCTACAATGAGCAGTTCTTC.

The rearrangement links TRBV4-1 to TRBJ2-5, with 9 bases aligning to TRBD1. Germline trimming cut 1 base from V and 3 bases from J; bases unmatched to any gene: 3. The CDR3 totals 15 residues. Germline lookup yields CDR1 MGHRA and CDR2 YSYEKL. The CDR3 coding sequence is TGCGCCAGCAGCCAAGGACAGGGGGGGAAAGAGACCCAGTACTTC. Translated: CASSQGQGGKETQYF.

V and J are TRBV28 and TRBJ2-2; D might be TRBD1 (5 bases). This CDR3 region has 16 residues. V gave up 2 bases and J gave up 1 base, with 11 bases separating them. CDR1 and CDR2 (germline): MDHEN, SYDVKM. The CDR3 region is CASSLDQTVNTGELFF. CDR3 DNA: TGTGCCAGCAGTTTAGATCAGACAGTGAACACCGGGGAGCTGTTTTTT.

The chain uses TRBV7-9 and TRBJ2-1; 13 bases map to TRBD2. The CDR3 has 16 residues. Per germline, CDR1 SEHNR and CDR2 FQNEAQ (reference sequence). Trimming took 4 bases from V and 6 from J; bases not matched to a gene: 6. The CDR3 nucleotides read TGTGCCAGCAGCTCTTTGACTAGCGGGAGGATCAATGAGCAGTTCTTC. This codes for CASSSLTSGRINEQFF.

The J gene is TRBJ1-6, the V gene TRBV2; the match to TRBD1 covers 9 bases. Trimming cost V 7 bases and J 7 bases; bases outside gene matches: 17. The CDR3 has 18 amino acids. CDR1 is SNHLY and CDR2 is FYNNEI in the germline V gene. The CDR3 here is CASNPLRGQGTANSPLHF. In DNA, the CDR3 is TGTGCCAGCAATCCTCTTCGGGGACAGGGTACAGCAAATTCACCCCTCCACTTT.

The gene calls are TRBV28 and TRBJ2-1; the match to TRBD2 covers 9 bases. The CDR3 runs to 15 residues. Trimming at V came to 1 base and at J to 4 bases, leaving 2 bases not matched to a gene. CDR1 is MDHEN, CDR2 SYDVKM, per germline. The CDR3, as DNA: TGTGCCAGCAGTTTATACAGCGGGAGGTACAATGAGCAGTTCTTC. It specifies CASSLYSGRYNEQFF.

This chain uses TRBV23-1 with TRBJ2-7, with D perhaps matching TRBD2 (9 bases). TRBV23-1 is an ORF; its function is uncertain. The CDR3 sequence is 23 residues long. V lost 6 bases, J lost 0 bases, and 39 bases lay in between. The CDR3 nucleotides read TGCGCCAGCAGACCCGGGACAGGCGTCCGACTAGCGGCCAACTACCGGGGCTCCTACGAGCAGTACTTC. Amino acid sequence: CASRPGTGVRLAANYRGSYEQYF.

The rearrangement joins TRBV15 to TRBJ2-1, with a tentative D call TRBD2 (6 bases). Trimming stripped 8 bases from V and 5 bases from J, with 19 bases between. The CDR3 consists of 15 residues. The germline CDR1 and CDR2 sequences are LNHNV and YYDKDF (reference sequence). CDR3 protein: CATGDPRESNNEQFF. The CDR3 DNA sequence: TGTGCCACCGGCGACCCCCGGGAGTCAAACAATGAGCAGTTCTTC.

This chain uses TRBV10-3 with TRBJ2-7; 8 bases line up with TRBD2. The CDR3 covers 14 residues. CDR1 and CDR2 from the germline V gene are ENHRY and SYGVKD. J gave up 2 bases and V 6 bases, and 6 bases lay outside the gene matches. CDR3 bases: TGTGCCATCAGCCGGGGGGGGCTTGCCTACGAGCAGTACTTC. This gives the protein CAISRGGLAYEQYF.

The V gene is TRBV6-1, the J gene TRBJ2-7; 11 bases are a match to TRBD2. J was trimmed by 6 bases and V by 4 bases; bases with no gene match: 8. Germline CDR1 MNHNS, CDR2 SASEGT. The CDR3 loop spans 15 amino acids. The CDR3 region has the DNA TGTGCCAGCAGTGTTATAGCGGGAGGGGACCCCGAGCAGTACTTC. Amino acid sequence: CASSVIAGGDPEQYF.

The chain links TRBV7-9 to TRBJ2-1; perhaps TRBD2 as D (6 bases). The CDR3 runs to 15 residues. Germline V gene data show CDR1 as SEHNR and CDR2 as FQNEAQ (reference sequence). V shed 1 base and J shed 8 bases, with 15 bases lying between them. For the CDR3, the DNA is TGTGCCAGCAGCTTAGGTTGGGGGGATAGGGATGAGCAGTTCTTC. Its translation is CASSLGWGDRDEQFF.